The TCR beta chain described here comes from a study of shared clonotypes between healthy human individuals. Study-wide context: Donors had three CD4 naive, three CD4 memory, two CD8 naive and one CD8 memory plate apiece.

Data came from immunoSEQ multiplex PCR; TCRdb stores just in-frame clones and leaves some out. This table has 950,000 to 1,200,000 clones, 60% to 85% appearing once. Trimming removed 3 bases from V and 10 bases from J, with 18 bases in between. The CDR3 runs 15 residues. The germline CDR1 and CDR2 sequences are LNHDA and SQIVND (reference sequence). The sample taken for sequencing was memory CD4+ T cells from PBMCs. Subset reported: CD45RA-negative fraction. The TCR was taken from a man younger than 35 in good health. Some clones in this sample may be carry-over from other donors' samples. The V and J genes are TRBV19 and TRBJ1-4; D unresolved. DNA of the CDR3: TGTGCCAGTAGTATTGGACCGGAGGCCTCAGGAAAACTGTTTTTT. This codes for CASSIGPEASGKLFF.